This TCR beta chain was found in a study of T cells in localized non-small cell lung cancer. Findings of the study overall: Adjacent lung was found to contain a median about 60 of the top 100 tumor clones. Uninvolved adjacent lung had higher T cell clonality than tumor and all other tissues.

The count of this clone is one. The antigen remains unidentified. A read error may produce the germline difference seen at one junction end. The CDR3 totals 13 residues. CDR1 is ENHRY and CDR2 is SYGVKD in the germline V gene. Method: immunoSEQ multiplex PCR; TCRdb's copy keeps in-frame clones and lacks some. In the table there are 52,000 or so clones, approximately 88% of which are singletons. This chain joins TRBV10-3 and TRBJ2-7, with 7 bases matching TRBD1. The material was peripheral blood mononuclear cells, obtained before any cancer treatment. This TCR came from a man aged 35 to 69 with stage III lung adenocarcinoma. CDR3: CAIGEDRLGEQYF. CDR3 DNA sequence: TGTGCCATCGGTGAGGACAGGTTGGGGGAGCAGTACTTC.